This T cell receptor beta chain comes out of a study of cytomegalovirus exposure and HLA in healthy donors (dated by TCRdb to about 2017). Looking at the study overall: In an earlier analysis of 587 of the donors, 276 Gb of sequence data and some 120 million unique TCR beta sequences from roughly 190 million T cells were reported. Around 330 gigabases of sequencing data and approximately 91 million unique TCR sequences made up an early release that covered several hundred HLA-typed donors. Of the roughly 410 genotyped donors, more than 75% were placed in the genetic ancestry cluster associated with self-reported Caucasian donors. The aim of the study was to test whether cataloging public T cell receptors could identify signatures of past pathogen exposure. Using immunosequencing, the study profiled T cell repertoires from approximately 700 subjects and related those repertoires to cytomegalovirus serostatus. Besides the first cohort of 666 subjects, a separate validation cohort made up of about 120 different subjects was used. High-throughput TCR immunosequencing, statistical association of individual TCRs with disease status, and machine learning were combined to predict cytomegalovirus infection status. To study patterns of TCR occurrence, a later analysis re-analyzed previously published TCR beta repertoires from 700 or so donors and added high-resolution HLA genotyping. In the later analysis, no new phenotypic data were used to find candidate immune exposures; instead, reliance was placed on TCR beta sequences and their occurrence across donors. An earlier analysis of around 540 of the donors applied high-throughput TCR beta sequencing to assess whether each TCR beta V gene segment acted as functional or pseudogenic. Donor age, sex, ethnicity and CMV serostatus were collected together with the repertoire data. A later genetic analysis took genome-wide SNP genotypes for about 65% of the 666 donors and used that subset as a discovery cohort. All discovery cohort repertoires had been generated on a single sequencing platform. HLA typing included class I and class II loci at four-digit resolution. The number of typed donors differed by locus: about 620-640 for A, B, C, DRB1 and DQB1; approximately 520 for DQA1; 606 for DPA1; and 450 to 480 for DPB1. About five DR-DQ haplotypes were treated as single units for association and clustering because of strong linkage in the cohort. Among about 370 genotyped donors of the cohort, an average of around 240,000 unique TCR beta nucleotide sequences was sequenced per donor, of which approximately 19% were non-productive.

The germline V gene gives CDR1 as MGHDK and CDR2 as SYGVNS. Trimming takes 6 bases off V and 6 bases off J; junction bases not matched to a gene: 8. The CDR3 spans 14 residues, from the cysteine through the phenylalanine. Here the CDR3 DNA is all that survives: 42 bases in frame from base 1. The paper's findings and limits, for the study overall: In vitro tests confirmed that a few of the cytomegalovirus-associated TCR beta chains recognize cytomegalovirus antigens. The cohort was sequenced for TCR beta chains only, and without alpha or paired-chain data the features that could be detected were limited. Broadly in line with IMGT annotations, most TCR beta V segments showed up in productive rearrangements about 87% or about 30% of the time in an earlier analysis of roughly 590 of the donors. Immune exposure information for the cohort was limited to CMV serostatus. Most CMV-associated TCR beta chains appeared to be HLA-restricted in a later analysis, and the HLA associations seemed to be driven largely by CMV exposure. The presence/absence analyses assumed that sequencing depth was roughly uniform across donors, and that assumption may not be true. A further reported finding was that TCR beta sequences accurately predicted the HLA-A and HLA-B alleles for most subjects in the first cohort. At a false discovery rate of 0.05, a later analysis linked approximately 18,000 TCR beta sequences to specific HLA alleles. A later genetic analysis reported fewer N-insertions in productive TCRs among donors in an Asian-associated ancestry cluster than the roughly 700-donor mean. Because HLA typing was unavailable for some donors at each locus, only the typed subset was used in association tests. In a later analysis, TCR association rates were found to vary across HLA loci, with the most associated TCRs seen for DRB1 alleles and the fewest for HLA-C alleles. Assigning TCR associations to individual alleles was difficult when HLA alleles, especially DR and DQ, strongly co-occurred. According to a later analysis, parvovirus B19, influenza, CMV and Epstein-Barr virus appeared linked to several top co-occurrence clusters. The authors suggested that the approach could potentially be generalized to other disease states and immunological phenotypes. The study listed 150 to 200 TCR beta chains as associated with cytomegalovirus. Linkage disequilibrium might explain the correlated functional status among segregating V segments, but an unknown experimental factor could not be excluded. Across donors, most TCR sequences were observed very rarely, whereas some public TCRs were present in many individuals. A group of highly shared sequence variants was considered likely to be a technical artifact of the sequencing pipeline. In a later analysis, HLA-associated TCR beta chains showed more clonal expansion and lower generation probabilities than non-associated chains that were equally common. Roughly 17 rarely observed V segments, including chromosome 9 orphons, were excluded from the earlier analysis of some 590 of the donors because counts were too low. Some IMGT-functional V segments, including TRBV6-2 and TRBV6-3, could not be distinguished by the 87-base-pair reads and were therefore excluded. An association between a missense DCLRE1C variant and V-gene and J-gene trimming of TCR beta chains was found in a later genetic analysis and replicated in an independent cohort. The classifier was reported to diagnose cytomegalovirus status with high specificity and sensitivity in both the original cohort and the validation cohort.

The cohort was made up of roughly 670 healthy bone marrow donors. All cohort members were sampled while nominally healthy, although unrecorded immune exposures were likely present. The donor tested CMV seronegative and was one of the 352 seronegative cohort members. Every donor gave a peripheral blood sample, and the peripheral blood mononuclear cells from that sample were used for TCR beta sequencing. Genomic DNA extraction from the blood cell samples was performed with the Qiagen DNeasy Blood Extraction Kit. This clone was picked up a small number of times. Its binding antigen is unknown. No clone much larger than this one lies a single base away; base qualities are absent. Libraries were constructed by the immunoSEQ multiplex PCR assay. For the multiplex PCR, a mixture combining 60 forward primers for TCR Vbeta segments and 13 reverse primers for TCR Jbeta segments was used. A multiplex PCR assay on genomic DNA amplified the CDR3 region of rearranged TCR beta genes. On the Illumina HiSeq System, the amplified TCR beta libraries were sequenced as 87-base-pair reads. Turning to the authors' computational methods: In a later analysis, roughly 80 million unique TCR beta chains were counted across the 650 to 750 repertoires, and approximately 9.9 million of these chains were shared by at least two donors. A nearest-neighbor algorithm error-corrected the raw reads and collapsed the reads into unique sequences, merging closely related sequences to remove PCR and sequencing errors. Alignment of CDR3 sequences to IMGT reference sequences was used to assign V, D and J gene segments. For a sequence to be retained, a match of at least six nucleotides to both a V gene segment and a J gene segment was required. Rearrangements were called productive when the CDR3 lacked stop codons and stayed in frame with V and J; all others were non-productive. CDR3 was defined by IMGT convention, running from the second conserved V-encoded cysteine to the conserved J-encoded phenylalanine. The earlier analysis of 500 to 750 of the donors excluded any sequence lacking an unambiguous match to a single V gene segment. In an earlier analysis of about 590 of the donors, a V segment was called functional when productive rearrangements were above 56.7%, and segregating when the standard deviation between donors exceeded 5%. A statistical classification framework was built to diagnose cytomegalovirus status from the catalog of TCR beta chain sequences. In a later analysis, V and J genes were assigned by comparing TCR nucleotide sequences against IMGT/GENE-DB human TR gene sequences. In a later analysis, CDR3 sequences and most-parsimonious VDJ recombination scenarios were assigned using the TCRdist pipeline. In a later analysis, every TCR beta chain was defined by the combination of its CDR3 amino acid sequence and its V-gene family, and reads without a unique V-gene family were dropped. To address suspected cross-contamination and a sequencing artifact, a later analysis removed a few hundred highly shared, low-generation-probability nucleotide sequences. In a later analysis, a clonal expansion index was calculated for each public chain from normalized within-repertoire ranks of inferred template counts. Generation probabilities in a later analysis came from a VDJ recombination model fitted to out-of-frame rearrangements, and those results were checked against IGoR. A later analysis scored TCR-TCR, TCR-HLA and TCR-CMV co-occurrence with hypergeometric tests, applying a repertoire-size bias correction to TCR pairs. A later analysis estimated false discovery rates by permuting HLA or CMV assignments 20 times. In a later analysis, co-occurring TCRs were grouped using DBSCAN, with TCRdist sequence similarity added in when clustering inside HLA-allele-positive subsets. Repertoires with fewer than 30,000 or more than 120,000 public chains were left out of co-occurrence clustering, as were a handful of repertoires with anomalous nucleotide sharing. Imported from immuneACCESS, the table was reduced by TCRdb to in-frame sequences with V and J called. These copies leave out some clones; in studies compared against another copy, an unresolved V gene accounts for under half, and the cause of the remainder is not known. D and trimming were read from the DNA, whereas the V and J calls and clone size are those reported in that table. Counted in this sample were around 67,000 clones; about 60% of them appeared once. The ten most abundant clones make up over 2.5% of the sample.

The rearranged segments are TRBV25-1 and TRBJ1-2; a stretch of 9 junction bases matches TRBD1. This TCR was recovered from a woman between 45 and 60 years old in good health and CMV-seronegative. The sample taken for sequencing was PBMCs. The CDR3 amino acid sequence is: CASSRTGGADGYTF. The DNA sequence is given as TGTGCCAGCAGCCGAACAGGGGGCGCCGATGGCTACACCTTC.